This TCR beta chain was identified in a study of T-cell reconstitution after alpha-beta-depleted transplantation in children. Germline lookup yields CDR1 SQVTM and CDR2 ANQGSEA. This CDR3 has 12 amino acids. On this clonotype itself: This may stem from a read error, because a much larger clone lies one nucleotide away.

Unique molecular identifiers were built into the TCRbeta library. TCRdb reprocessed the PCR reads via MiXCR and lists one record per CDR3 protein. The sample consists of 480,000 or so distinct CDR3 sequences, about 11% of them appearing once. Sequenced material: PBMCs, taken before TCRalphabeta/CD19-depleted stem cell transplant. This chain links TRBV29-1 with TRBJ2-2, with D perhaps matching TRBD2 (6 bases). This receptor was taken from a child under 10 years old with inherited bone marrow failure, due to receive a stem cell transplant. For the CDR3, the DNA is TGCAGCGTTGTGAGTGGAGGCGGGGACCTGTTTTTT. Amino acid sequence: CSVVSGGGDLFF.